The 6 T cell receptor beta chains below were found in one sample sequenced in a study of T cell changes during pregnancy in multiple sclerosis. Clones were read by immunoSEQ multiplex PCR, and TCRdb kept only the in-frame ones, dropping some. The sample lists roughly 40,000 clones; around 90% were seen once. Specimen: CD4+ T cells from peripheral blood mononuclear cells, collected in the third trimester of pregnancy. Receptors were obtained from a female donor with multiple sclerosis, enrolled in a pregnancy study.

V usage is TRBV19 and J usage is TRBJ1-3; D is unclear. The CDR3 loop spans 13 amino acids. The germline V and J ends were trimmed by 5 bases and 6 bases, with 11 bases remaining between them. Germline lookup yields CDR1 LNHDA and CDR2 SQIVND (reference sequence). Written as DNA, the CDR3 is TGTGCCAGTAGTCCGGGTCCGCCAAACACCATATATTTT. Translated, it gives CASSPGPPNTIYF.

The chain uses TRBV7-6 and TRBJ2-1; a weak D match, TRBD2 (5 bases). Trimming shortened V by 5 bases and J by 0 bases, and 11 bases separated the two germline ends. CDR3 length equals 15 residues. Germline V CDR1 and CDR2: SGHVS, FNYEAQ. CDR3 region: CASSPDSTSYNEQFF. The CDR3 region has the DNA TGTGCCAGCAGCCCGGACTCAACCTCCTACAATGAGCAGTTCTTC.

The chain joins TRBV11-2 to TRBJ2-5; D is possibly TRBD1 (6 bases). CDR1 is SGHAT and CDR2 is FQNNGV in the germline V gene. Trimming left V 4 bases short and J 3 bases short, with 9 bases between. CDR3 length: 13 residues. DNA for the CDR3: TGTGCCAGCAGCTCCTACAGGGAAGAGACCCAGTACTTC. Amino acids: CASSSYREETQYF.

The gene calls are TRBV7-8 and TRBJ2-1; TRBD2 might be the D (5 bases). Germline-derived CDR1 and CDR2 are SGHVS and FQNEAQ. V shed 1 base and J shed 1 base, with 14 bases lying between them. The CDR3 covers 17 residues. The CDR3 reads CASSLERSGFSYNEQFF. CDR3 sequence (DNA): TGTGCCAGCAGCTTAGAAAGATCGGGATTTTCCTACAATGAGCAGTTCTTC.

The rearrangement uses TRBV27 and TRBJ2-1, with D possibly TRBD2 on 5 matching bases. The germline V and J ends were trimmed by 6 bases and 9 bases, with 18 bases remaining between them. CDR3 length: 14 amino acids. Per germline, CDR1 MNHEY and CDR2 SMNVEV (reference sequence). The CDR3 bases are TGTGCCAGCAGCGTCGGACTCGATCGGAGTGAGCAGTTCTTC. As protein: CASSVGLDRSEQFF.

The chain uses TRBV2 and TRBJ2-5; 8 nucleotides align to TRBD1. This CDR3 is 15 amino acids long. The V gene end was trimmed by 0 bases and the J gene end by 3 bases; junction bases not matched to a gene: 3. CDR1 is SNHLY and CDR2 is FYNNEI in the germline V gene. The CDR3 nucleotides read TGTGCCAGCAGTGAAGCGAGGACAGGGAAAGAGACCCAGTACTTC. Amino acid sequence: CASSEARTGKETQYF. Variable domain in full (rest from reference TRBV2 and TRBJ2-5): EPEVTQTPSHQVTQMGQEVILRCVPISNHLYFYWYRQILGQKVEFLVSFYNNEISEKSEIFDDQFSVERPDGSNFTLKIRSTKLEDSAMYFCASSEARTGKETQYFGPGTRLLVL.